This TCR beta chain was sequenced in a study of T cell responses to AZD1222 COVID-19 vaccine. Broader study findings: Repertoires were collected only later (after the peak T cell response had occurred). Along spike, vaccine-associated CD4 TCRs were found throughout, with dominance at 160-218 and 743-854. White British ancestry dominated among donors, who included more females, and clonal diversity was possibly underestimated.

About this clone itself: Its antigen is not known.

The CDR3 sequence is 15 residues long. CDR1 and CDR2 (germline): LGHNA, YNFKEQ. Trimming stripped 0 bases from V and 10 bases from J, with 18 bases between. TCRdb's table, derived via immunoSEQ multiplex PCR, lists solely in-frame clones and lacks some. The sample lists 150,000 to 200,000 clones, 94% occurring once. The receptor comes from an adult who received the AZD1222 COVID-19 vaccine. This chain connects TRBV4-2 to TRBJ1-1; D gene unclear. The source material was peripheral blood, sampled 28 days after the second AZD1222 dose. The CDR3 region is CASSQDLTGGLGAFF. As DNA, the CDR3 is TGTGCCAGCAGCCAAGATCTCACGGGAGGGCTTGGAGCTTTCTTT.